Below, 28 T cell receptor beta chains from the same sample are listed, as sequenced in a study of blood T cell repertoires in COVID-19. Generated by immunoSEQ multiplex PCR, the TCRdb table keeps only in-frame clones and is missing some. The sample lists more than 80,000 clones; about 82% were seen once. Input material: peripheral blood. These receptors came from a man aged 45-60 years with active COVID-19.

The V gene is TRBV9, the J gene TRBJ2-6; 9 bases align to TRBD1. The V gene's germline CDR1 is SGDLS and CDR2 YYNGEE. J lost 13 bases, V lost 2 bases, and 7 bases had no gene match. The CDR3 runs to 14 residues. The CDR3 here is CASSVGTGTGVLTF. In nucleotides, the CDR3 is TGTGCCAGCAGCGTCGGGACAGGGACCGGGGTCCTGACTTTC.

V and J are TRBV5-4 and TRBJ2-7, with TRBD2 matching over 9 bases. J gave up 3 bases and V 2 bases, and 6 bases lay outside the gene matches. The CDR3 has 15 amino acids. Per the germline V gene, CDR1 is SGHNT and CDR2 is YYREEE (reference sequence). The CDR3 is CASSFPTSGNYEQYF. The CDR3, as DNA: TGTGCCAGCAGCTTCCCGACTAGCGGAAACTACGAGCAGTACTTC.

The chain is built from TRBV28 and TRBJ2-5, with 11 bases matching TRBD2. The germline CDR1 and CDR2 sequences are MDHEN and SYDVKM. This CDR3 region has 16 residues. Germline trimming cut 2 bases from V and 6 bases from J; bases unmatched to any gene: 8. CDR3: CASSLDPSGRTKTQYF. The DNA for the CDR3 is TGTGCCAGCAGTTTAGATCCTAGCGGGAGGACCAAGACCCAGTACTTC.

The V call is TRBV6-5, the J call TRBJ1-1, with D uncertain. The CDR3 extends over 12 amino acids. CDR1 is MNHEY, CDR2 SVGAGI, per germline. Trimming left V 6 bases short and J 5 bases short, with 10 bases between. The chain's CDR3 is CASRRIGTEAFF. DNA for the CDR3: TGTGCCAGCAGGAGAATCGGGACTGAAGCTTTCTTT.

The chain joins TRBV11-2 to TRBJ2-1; D is perhaps TRBD2 (7 bases). Trimming removed 4 bases at V and 9 bases at J, with 13 bases between. Germline V CDR1 and CDR2: SGHAT, FQNNGV. CDR3 length: 13 amino acids. The CDR3 spells CASSWGGLSEQFF. CDR3 nucleotides: TGTGCCAGCAGCTGGGGGGGCCTGAGTGAGCAGTTCTTC.

This clone was detected only a few times. This chain connects TRBV28 to TRBJ2-7; 8 bases are a match to TRBD1. CDR3 size: 15 residues. CDR1 is MDHEN, CDR2 SYDVKM, per germline. With V trimmed by 5 bases and J by 5 bases, 11 bases remained unmatched. The CDR3: CASSRGGTGRHEQYF. The CDR3 DNA reads as TGTGCCAGCAGTCGCGGAGGGACAGGAAGACACGAGCAGTACTTC.

The chain has TRBV28 and TRBJ1-2; D ambiguous. The length of the CDR3 is 13 residues. The V and J ends lost 5 bases and 8 bases respectively, with 15 bases between them. Germline V gene data show CDR1 as MDHEN and CDR2 as SYDVKM. CDR3 in amino acids: CASSMGRFGGYTF. CDR3 sequence (DNA): TGTGCCAGCAGTATGGGCCGCTTTGGGGGCTACACCTTC.

This sequence joins TRBV4-1 and TRBJ2-7; 14 positions agree with TRBD2. This CDR3 region has 15 residues. Germline V CDR1 and CDR2: MGHRA, YSYEKL. J gave up 4 bases and V 1 base, and 0 bases lay outside the gene matches. CDR3 protein: CASSQGTSGRYEQYF. In DNA form, the CDR3 reads TGCGCCAGCAGCCAAGGGACTAGCGGGAGGTACGAGCAGTACTTC.

This chain links TRBV4-1 with TRBJ1-2; D may be TRBD1 (6 bases). The CDR3 is made up of 14 amino acids. Germline V CDR1 and CDR2: MGHRA, YSYEKL. The V end lost 0 bases, the J end lost 7 bases, and 12 bases lay between the germline ends. CDR3 sequence reads: CASSQEKQGSGYTF. The CDR3 DNA reads TGCGCCAGCAGCCAAGAAAAACAGGGAAGTGGCTACACCTTC.

The V call is TRBV28, the J call TRBJ2-7; 11 nucleotides align to TRBD1. Per germline, CDR1 MDHEN and CDR2 SYDVKM. V was clipped by 10 bases and J by 3 bases; unmatched bases: 14. CDR3 length: 16 amino acids. The DNA for the CDR3 is TGTGCCACTGGACAGGGGGCGCATTCGGGCCTCTACGAGCAGTACTTC. This encodes CATGQGAHSGLYEQYF.

The chain uses TRBV9 and TRBJ2-1, with D perhaps TRBD2 (6 bases). The CDR3 is made up of 14 amino acids. Trimming left V 1 base short and J 9 bases short, with 14 bases between. CDR1 and CDR2 (germline): SGDLS, YYNGEE. The CDR3 DNA is TGTGCCAGCAGCGTAACGACGGGGGTGGGTGAGCAGTTCTTC. Its protein product is CASSVTTGVGEQFF. The variable domain in full, with the rest retrieved from reference TRBV9 and TRBJ2-1, is DSGVTQTPKHLITATGQRVTLRCSPRSGDLSVYWYQQSLDQGLQFLIQYYNGEERAKGNILERFSAQQFPDLHSELNLSSLELGDSALYFCASSVTTGVGEQFFGPGTRLTVL.

The chain combines TRBV12-3 or TRBV12-4 with TRBJ1-4; 7 bases line up with TRBD1. V was pared by 7 bases and J by 4 bases, with 3 bases of the junction left unmatched. The CDR3 covers 13 residues. CDR3 nucleotide sequence: TGTGCCAGCAAAGACAGGGATAATGAAAAACTGTTTTTT. Protein: CASKDRDNEKLFF.

The chain has TRBV19 and TRBJ2-3, with 7 bases fitting TRBD1. Germline V gives CDR1 LNHDA, CDR2 SQIVND (reference sequence). The CDR3 is 14 amino acids. The J segment lost 3 bases and the V segment lost 6 bases, leaving 6 bases of the junction unmatched. CDR3 sequence reads: CASSSRGRTDTQYF. The CDR3 DNA reads as TGTGCCAGTAGCTCCAGGGGGAGAACAGATACGCAGTATTTT.

The genes are TRBV27 and TRBJ2-6, with TRBD1 as a possible D gene (6 bases). The CDR3 spans 22 residues. Trimming removed 2 bases from V and 0 bases from J, with 26 bases in between. Germline V gene lookup returns CDR1 MNHEY and CDR2 SMNVEV (reference sequence). The chain's CDR3 is CASSLRPGFRTVILSGANVLTF. The DNA of the CDR3 is TGTGCCAGCAGTTTACGACCGGGATTTAGGACAGTTATCCTCTCTGGGGCCAACGTCCTGACTTTC.

The chain employs TRBV14 and TRBJ2-5; TRBD1 matches at 8 bases. Germline CDR1 SGHDN, CDR2 FVKESK. V lost 3 bases and J lost 3; bases outside the gene matches: 9. This CDR3 spans 16 amino acids. The CDR3: CASSHLTGTGKETQYF. The CDR3 DNA sequence: TGTGCCAGCAGCCACCTTACTGGGACAGGAAAAGAGACCCAGTACTTC.

This chain joins TRBV19 and TRBJ1-2; D is uncertain. The germline CDR1 and CDR2 sequences are LNHDA and SQIVND (reference sequence). The V end was cut by 1 base, the J end by 2 bases, with 8 bases between. The CDR3 has 14 amino acids. Written as DNA, the CDR3 is TGTGCCAGTAGTATAGCAGTGTCCAACTATGGCTACACCTTC. Translated, it gives CASSIAVSNYGYTF.

The V call is TRBV19, the J call TRBJ1-2; possibly TRBD1 for D (6 bases). Germline CDR1 LNHDA, CDR2 SQIVND (reference sequence). Trimming shortened V by 7 bases and J by 8 bases, and 20 bases separated the two germline ends. The CDR3 spans 14 residues. The CDR3 DNA is TGTGCCAGTAAAACCGGACAGAGGAGTAGGGGCTACACCTTC. This codes for CASKTGQRSRGYTF.

The V gene is TRBV18, the J gene TRBJ2-6, with 10 bases that match TRBD1. The V segment lost 3 bases and the J segment 2 bases; nucleotides outside the gene matches: 10. This CDR3 is built from 19 residues. Germline loops: CDR1 KGHSH, CDR2 LQKENI. DNA of the CDR3: TGTGCCAGCTCACCCCTCCCGACAGGGGGCGCCCCTGGGGCCAACGTCCTGACTTTC. Translating it yields CASSPLPTGGAPGANVLTF.

The chain employs TRBV19 and TRBJ2-6; no clear D gene. The CDR3 spans 17 residues. Germline values: CDR1 LNHDA, CDR2 SQIVND (reference sequence). V dropped 1 base and J dropped 8 bases, with 18 bases sitting between them. CDR3: CASSIGGGITRTNVLTF. The CDR3 DNA sequence: TGTGCCAGTAGTATAGGCGGCGGAATTACTCGGACCAACGTCCTGACTTTC.

This clone was counted between two and nine times. The V and J genes are TRBV4-1 and TRBJ1-2; D might be TRBD1 (5 bases). There are 13 residues in the CDR3. The V end was cut by 6 bases, the J end by 3 bases, with 11 bases between. CDR1 is MGHRA, CDR2 YSYEKL, per germline. CDR3 DNA: TGCGCCAGCAGGCGCCCGGGGGACTATGGCTACACCTTC. Translated, it gives CASRRPGDYGYTF.

This clone appeared a few times. The chain uses TRBV9 and TRBJ2-5, with TRBD2 matching 12 bases. Trimming took 0 bases from V and 7 from J; bases not matched to a gene: 7. In germline, CDR1 is SGDLS, CDR2 YYNGEE. CDR3 length: 16 amino acids. CDR3 protein: CASSVGTSGVPGTQYF. The CDR3, as DNA: TGTGCCAGCAGCGTAGGGACTAGCGGGGTCCCGGGGACCCAGTACTTC.

The chain carries TRBV4-1 and TRBJ1-1; tentative D call: TRBD1 (6 bases). Trimming left V 0 bases short and J 0 bases short, with 23 bases between. Per the germline V gene, CDR1 is MGHRA and CDR2 is YSYEKL. The CDR3 runs 20 residues. The CDR3 DNA is TGCGCCAGCAGCCAAGATGATCCTACTTGGGTGGGACATATGAACACTGAAGCTTTCTTT. The encoded protein is CASSQDDPTWVGHMNTEAFF.

This clone was recorded a few times. This rearrangement joins TRBV6-5 to TRBJ1-1; D is perhaps TRBD1 (6 bases). V was shortened by 7 bases and J by 1 base, with 16 bases between the two germline ends. The CDR3 is 15 residues long. From germline, CDR1 is MNHEY and CDR2 SVGAGI. The CDR3 here is CASTPRGIANTEAFF. CDR3 sequence (DNA): TGTGCCAGCACCCCCAGGGGAATTGCGAACACTGAAGCTTTCTTT.

V and J are TRBV4-3 and TRBJ1-3; D remains ambiguous. Trimming stripped 2 bases from V and 0 bases from J, with 8 bases between. The CDR3 has 15 residues. From germline, CDR1 is LGHNA and CDR2 YSLEER. This CDR3 is CASSQTGNSGNTIYF. The CDR3 DNA is TGCGCCAGCAGCCAAACGGGGAACTCTGGAAACACCATATATTTT.

The genes are TRBV28 and TRBJ2-2; TRBD2 matches 16 bases. The CDR3 covers 18 residues. V was clipped by 6 bases and J by 7 bases; unmatched bases: 11. Germline V gene data show CDR1 as MDHEN and CDR2 as SYDVKM. The CDR3 DNA sequence: TGTGCCAGCAGCGACTCGGGACTAGCGGGAGGGCCTAACGGGGAGCTGTTTTTT. This codes for CASSDSGLAGGPNGELFF.

The V and J genes are TRBV6-5 and TRBJ2-1; 9 bases are shared with TRBD1. The CDR3 length is 14 residues. V shed 7 bases, J shed 10 bases, and the junction held 11 bases outside the gene matches. Germline V gene sequence: CDR1 MNHEY, CDR2 SVGAGI. CDR3 nucleotide sequence: TGTGCCAGCACCCGGGGGGACAGGGTGGGGGAGCAGTTCTTC. This codes for CASTRGDRVGEQFF.

This chain uses TRBV30 with TRBJ2-7, with TRBD1 identical over 8 bases. Losses at the gene ends were 1 base for V and 3 bases for J; bases not matched to a gene: 8. This CDR3 contains 15 residues. Germline CDR1 reads GTSNPN; CDR2 reads SVGIG (reference sequence). The CDR3 DNA follows: TGTGCCTGGAGTGCGATGGGACAGGTGAACTACGAGCAGTACTTC. This sequence encodes CAWSAMGQVNYEQYF.

The chain couples TRBV5-1 to TRBJ1-3, with D hard to call. This CDR3 comprises 13 residues. Per the germline V gene, CDR1 is SGHRS and CDR2 is YFSETQ. Trimming left V 6 bases short and J 0 bases short, with 7 bases between. DNA of the CDR3: TGCGCCAGCAAGCCTGACTCTGGAAACACCATATATTTT. Protein: CASKPDSGNTIYF. Drawing the rest from reference TRBV5-1 and TRBJ1-3, the complete variable domain is KAGVTQTPRYLIKTRGQQVTLSCSPISGHRSVSWYQQTPGQGLQFLFEYFSETQRNKGNFPGRFSGRQFSNSRSEMNVSTLELGDSALYLCASKPDSGNTIYFGEGSWLTVV.